These 25 T cell receptor beta chains were all obtained from the same sample, sequenced in a study of T cell changes during pregnancy in multiple sclerosis. Produced via immunoSEQ multiplex PCR; TCRdb's table is partial and in-frame only. The sample contains 30,000 to 35,000 clones, roughly 90% of which appear only once. Sample: CD4+ T cells from peripheral blood mononuclear cells, taken in the second trimester of pregnancy. The source of these receptors is a female donor in good health, enrolled as a control in a pregnancy study.

The chain joins TRBV9 to TRBJ2-7; the match to TRBD1 covers 7 bases. Germline loops: CDR1 SGDLS, CDR2 YYNGEE. The CDR3 consists of 14 residues. The junction had 7 bases not matched to a gene; V was cut back by 0 bases and J by 7 bases. The CDR3 loop is CASSVATGSREQYF. CDR3 nucleotides: TGTGCCAGCAGCGTAGCGACAGGGTCGAGGGAGCAGTACTTC. The whole variable domain, filled in from reference TRBV9 and TRBJ2-7, reads DSGVTQTPKHLITATGQRVTLRCSPRSGDLSVYWYQQSLDQGLQFLIQYYNGEERAKGNILERFSAQQFPDLHSELNLSSLELGDSALYFCASSVATGSREQYFGPGTRLTVT.

V gene TRBV6-1 combines with J gene TRBJ2-2; D is unclear. V lost 7 bases, J lost 6 bases, and 12 bases lay in between. The CDR3 covers 13 residues. Germline CDR1 is MNHNS and CDR2 is SASEGT. As DNA, the CDR3 is TGTGCCAGCACTATCTTACTGGCCGGGGAGCTGTTTTTT. Encoded protein: CASTILLAGELFF.

To note about this clone: The junction departs from germline at one end; a sequencing error may be responsible. The CDR3 DNA follows: TGTGCCAGTAGTCTAGACTCTCGCTCCTACGAGCAGTACTTC. Its protein product is CASSLDSRSYEQYF. The genes are TRBV19 and TRBJ2-7; D unresolved. The CDR3 contains 14 residues. CDR1 and CDR2 (germline): LNHDA, SQIVND (reference sequence).

The genes are TRBV6-1 and TRBJ1-2; D possibly corresponds to TRBD1 (6 bases). The CDR3 runs to 15 residues. Trimming cost V 5 bases and J 7 bases, with 20 bases left between them. Germline V lookup: CDR1 MNHNS, CDR2 SASEGT. The CDR3 nucleotides read TGTGCCAGCAGTCCCAGAGGGGGTGGCCAGGGTGGCTACACCTTC. It specifies CASSPRGGGQGGYTF.

J is TRBJ2-1 and V is TRBV19; 13 bases are a match to TRBD2. CDR1 is LNHDA and CDR2 is SQIVND in the germline V gene (reference sequence). V gave up 9 bases and J gave up 9 bases; unmatched junction bases: 11. This CDR3 has 15 residues. The CDR3 sequence: CASLGLAGALSEQFF. CDR3 DNA: TGTGCCAGCCTCGGACTAGCGGGAGCGTTGAGTGAGCAGTTCTTC.

The chain couples TRBV5-6 to TRBJ1-3; the D is unclear. V gave up 0 bases and J gave up 6 bases, with 7 bases separating them. The germline CDR1 and CDR2 sequences are SGHDT and YYEEEE. CDR3 length equals 13 residues. This chain's CDR3 is CASSLGGVNTIYF. CDR3 sequence (DNA): TGTGCCAGCAGCTTGGGCGGGGTAAACACCATATATTTT.

The chain recombines TRBV11-2 with TRBJ2-1; 7 positions agree with TRBD2. Trimming took 1 base from V and 6 from J; bases not matched to a gene: 3. The CDR3 has 14 amino acids. Germline-derived CDR1 and CDR2 are SGHAT and FQNNGV. The CDR3: CASSLALAPNEQFF. The CDR3 DNA follows: TGTGCCAGCAGCTTAGCACTAGCGCCCAATGAGCAGTTCTTC.

The chain links TRBV11-2 to TRBJ2-2; TRBD1 is a possible D gene (6 bases). This CDR3 has 15 residues. Germline assignment: CDR1 SGHAT and CDR2 FQNNGV. V dropped 6 bases and J dropped 3 bases, with 14 bases sitting between them. The CDR3, as DNA: TGTGCCAGCAGTCCTCTGGGGGCGGACACCGGGGAGCTGTTTTTT. Translation: CASSPLGADTGELFF.

The V and J genes are TRBV27 and TRBJ2-2, with a possible D match to TRBD2 (5 bases). Germline V gene data show CDR1 as MNHEY and CDR2 as SMNVEV (reference sequence). Trimming stripped 7 bases from V and 3 bases from J, with 12 bases between. The length of the CDR3 is 14 residues. The CDR3 sequence is CASKLRRDTGELFF. The CDR3 DNA is TGTGCCAGCAAGCTCCGGCGGGACACCGGGGAGCTGTTTTTT.

This chain's CDR3 is CAWSGGNYGYTF. For the CDR3, the DNA is TGTGCCTGGAGTGGAGGTAACTATGGCTACACCTTC. This rearrangement joins TRBV30 to TRBJ1-2; D is undetermined. The V end was cut by 1 base, the J end by 1 base, with 4 bases between. CDR3 length: 12 amino acids. Germline V lookup: CDR1 GTSNPN, CDR2 SVGIG (reference sequence).

The chain couples TRBV30 to TRBJ1-4, with a weak D call TRBD1 (5 bases). Germline CDR1 GTSNPN, CDR2 SVGIG (reference sequence). Trimming cost V 4 bases and J 10 bases, with 16 bases left between them. This CDR3 spans 13 amino acids. For the CDR3, the DNA is TGTGCCTGGAAGATCAAGGGAACAGGAAAACTGTTTTTT. Translating it yields CAWKIKGTGKLFF.

The chain carries TRBV30 and TRBJ2-7, with TRBD1 as a possible D gene (6 bases). Trimming shortened V by 7 bases and J by 0 bases, and 16 bases separated the two germline ends. The length of the CDR3 is 14 residues. Germline CDR1 and CDR2: GTSNPN and SVGIG (reference sequence). The CDR3 loop reads CAFDGQSSSYEQYF. In nucleotides, the CDR3 is TGTGCCTTTGATGGACAGAGCAGCTCCTACGAGCAGTACTTC.

V usage is TRBV11-2 and J usage is TRBJ2-6; D ambiguous. Trimming took off 4 bases at V and 0 bases at J, with 7 bases between the two ends. Per the germline V gene, CDR1 is SGHAT and CDR2 is FQNNGV. CDR3 length: 15 amino acids. The CDR3 region is CASSYQDSGANVLTF. For the CDR3, the DNA is TGTGCCAGCAGCTACCAGGACTCTGGGGCCAACGTCCTGACTTTC.

The V and J genes are TRBV18 and TRBJ1-1; D remains unclear. Per the germline V gene, CDR1 is KGHSH and CDR2 is LQKENI. The CDR3 has 14 residues. Trimming took off 0 bases at V and 3 bases at J, with 8 bases between the two ends. For the CDR3, the DNA is TGTGCCAGCTCACCACCCGGGGTGGACACTGAAGCTTTCTTT. Its protein is CASSPPGVDTEAFF.

The chain carries TRBV5-6 and TRBJ2-2, with D possibly matching TRBD2 (6 bases). The CDR3 loop spans 18 amino acids. V lost 2 bases and J 2 bases, leaving 19 bases between the germline ends. Per germline, CDR1 SGHDT and CDR2 YYEEEE. In nucleotides, the CDR3 is TGTGCCAGCAGCTTCCTGGGTTACGGGAGAGCCAACACCGGGGAGCTGTTTTTT. The encoded protein is CASSFLGYGRANTGELFF.

V gene TRBV15 combines with J gene TRBJ2-7, with TRBD2 as a possible D gene (6 bases). The length of the CDR3 is 15 residues. Germline CDR1 and CDR2: LNHNV and YYDKDF (reference sequence). V shed 5 bases and J shed 5 bases, with 19 bases lying between them. Here the CDR3 reads CATSPEGTGGDEQYF. CDR3 nucleotide sequence: TGTGCCACCAGCCCCGAAGGGACTGGAGGGGACGAGCAGTACTTC.

This chain uses TRBV5-1 with TRBJ2-5, with 11 bases that match TRBD2. From germline, CDR1 is SGHRS and CDR2 YFSETQ. This CDR3 comprises 17 residues. V was clipped by 0 bases and J by 4 bases; unmatched bases: 8. This CDR3 is CASSLARFLAGGETQYF. Here the CDR3 DNA reads TGCGCCAGCAGCTTGGCACGGTTTCTAGCGGGAGGAGAGACCCAGTACTTC.

The count of this clone is one. The genes are TRBV30 and TRBJ1-1, with D unresolved. CDR1 GTSNPN and CDR2 SVGIG come from the germline V gene (reference sequence). V lost 2 bases and J lost 0, with 7 bases in between. The CDR3 has 13 residues. CDR3 sequence: CAWSRVMNTEAFF. In nucleotides, the CDR3 is TGTGCCTGGAGTCGGGTCATGAACACTGAAGCTTTCTTT.

The genes are TRBV7-9 and TRBJ1-2, with D perhaps TRBD1 (6 bases). Trimming pared 8 bases from V and 6 bases from J, leaving 13 bases between. CDR1 SEHNR and CDR2 FQNEAQ come from the germline V gene (reference sequence). The CDR3 is 12 residues long. CDR3 bases: TGTGCCAGCGGACGGCAGGGGCATGGCTACACCTTC. It specifies CASGRQGHGYTF.

The chain uses TRBV6-1 and TRBJ2-3, with D tentatively TRBD1 (6 bases). Between the trimmed V and J ends, which lost 7 bases and 4 bases, there was a span of 12 bases. CDR1 MNHNS and CDR2 SASEGT come from the germline V gene. The CDR3 has 13 residues. CDR3 region: CASTGQIADTQYF. Written as DNA, the CDR3 is TGTGCCAGCACTGGACAGATCGCAGATACGCAGTATTTT.

The chain is built from TRBV7-6 and TRBJ2-3, with 11 bases lining up with TRBD2. CDR3 length equals 18 residues. The V segment lost 1 base and the J segment 1 base; nucleotides outside the gene matches: 7. In germline, CDR1 is SGHVS, CDR2 FNYEAQ. CDR3 amino acids: CASSLGSGGAGGTDTQYF. CDR3 bases: TGTGCCAGCAGCTTAGGTAGCGGGGGGGCCGGGGGCACAGATACGCAGTATTTT. Variable domain in full (rest from reference TRBV7-6 and TRBJ2-3): GAGVSQSPRYKVTKRGQDVALRCDPISGHVSLYWYRQALGQGPEFLTYFNYEAQQDKSGLPNDRFSAERPEGSISTLTIQRTEQRDSAMYRCASSLGSGGAGGTDTQYFGPGTRLTVL.

The J gene is TRBJ1-2, the V gene TRBV30; D is possibly TRBD1 (6 bases). The V gene lost 7 bases and the J gene lost 4 bases, with 22 bases spanning the gap. The CDR3 runs 15 residues. Germline V gene data show CDR1 as GTSNPN and CDR2 as SVGIG (reference sequence). Here the CDR3 reads CASNLRGGQFYGYTF. The CDR3 DNA reads TGTGCCTCAAACCTCCGGGGGGGGCAGTTCTATGGCTACACCTTC.

This clone came up a few times. This sequence joins TRBV27 and TRBJ2-7, with 10 bases identical to TRBD1. V was clipped by 6 bases and J by 5 bases; unmatched bases: 7. The germline V gene encodes CDR1 MNHEY and CDR2 SMNVEV (reference sequence). The CDR3 runs to 14 residues. In DNA, the CDR3 is TGTGCCAGCAGCTGGAGACAGGGGGCTGACGAGCAGTACTTC. Protein sequence: CASSWRQGADEQYF.

The gene calls are TRBV19 and TRBJ2-7; D might be TRBD2 (6 bases). CDR1 and CDR2 (germline): LNHDA, SQIVND (reference sequence). V lost 3 bases and J 1 base, leaving 10 bases between the germline ends. This CDR3 is built from 14 residues. DNA of the CDR3: TGTGCCAGTAGTATCGGCGGGACTTCCTACGAGCAGTACTTC. Its translation: CASSIGGTSYEQYF.

The chain has TRBV4-1 and TRBJ2-1; no definite D call. Germline loops: CDR1 MGHRA, CDR2 YSYEKL. The CDR3 is made up of 14 amino acids. Between the trimmed V and J ends, which lost 1 base and 4 bases, there was a span of 8 bases. CDR3 sequence: CASSQVEVYNEQFF. DNA for the CDR3: TGCGCCAGCAGCCAAGTTGAGGTTTACAATGAGCAGTTCTTC.